This T cell receptor beta chain was recorded in a study of blood T cell repertoires in COVID-19 (dated by TCRdb to about 2020). Turning to the overall study: Samples covering the acute and convalescent phases of COVID-19 were provided by collaborators in the United States, Italy and Spain. The prospective study material was composed of cDNA or gDNA derived from T cells, B-cell-depleted T cells, or PBMCs. Where available, HLA class I and class II types were taken from metadata supplied by the sample provider and were not determined by assay-based typing. The repertoires were released in a freely available public database intended as a resource for research on the immune response to SARS-CoV-2. Samples were obtained from the ongoing ImmuneRACE study (first 160 participants) and from some 1,200 subjects provided by 6 global collaborators. Sample metadata almost always included a de-identified subject ID, COVID-19 status, age in years and sex. Deeply sampled blood TCRbeta repertoires from subjects exposed to, actively infected with, or recovered from COVID-19 were included in the dataset.

Of note for this clone: It has no known antigen specificity. Nothing much larger sits one base from this clone, and base qualities are not available.

Trimming costs V 1 base and J 0 bases, and their ends lie 13 bases apart. In the germline V gene, CDR1 corresponds to SGHTA and CDR2 to FQGTGA. From cysteine to phenylalanine, the CDR3 is 17 amino acids long. CDR3 DNA is the only sequence kept; it has 51 bases, read in frame from the first base. The collaborating institutions used their own protocols to collect whole blood in K2EDTA tubes. For TCRbeta analysis, collaborators shipped samples in one of three forms: frozen whole blood, isolated PBMCs, or DNA extracted from either of those sample types. TCRbeta CDR3 regions were amplified from genomic DNA by means of the immunoSEQ Assay, a bias-controlled multiplex PCR. Under the source paper's analysis protocol: Nucleated cell counts per sample were estimated from amplification of reference gene primers within the assay. To quantify the absolute abundance of each unique TCRbeta CDR3 rearrangement, sequence reads were collapsed and filtered. For each sample, productive Simpson clonality was calculated as the square root of Simpson's diversity index over productive rearrangements. In its TCRdb copy, this immuneACCESS table keeps in-frame sequences only and misses some clones. Where compared with another copy, unresolved V genes explain less than half of these, and the others have no known cause. V and J calls and clone size follow that table, whereas D and trimming were derived from the DNA. Here the sample has around 300,000 clones; 80% to 90% occur a single time. Of the sample, 8% to 13% falls within the top ten clones.

Results and caveats for the whole study, not just this receptor: How much clinical and demographic metadata was included differed by source and by participant, and the metadata was provided uncurated.

This sequence originates from a woman aged 70 to 79 with acute or convalescent COVID-19. The sample comprised peripheral blood. The receptor chain draws on TRBV7-3 and TRBJ1-5; a tentative D call is TRBD1 (5 bases match). In nucleotides, the sequence is TGTGCCAGCAGCTTAAACAGGAACCCGTATAGCAATCAGCCCCAGCATTTT. The encoded protein is CASSLNRNPYSNQPQHF.